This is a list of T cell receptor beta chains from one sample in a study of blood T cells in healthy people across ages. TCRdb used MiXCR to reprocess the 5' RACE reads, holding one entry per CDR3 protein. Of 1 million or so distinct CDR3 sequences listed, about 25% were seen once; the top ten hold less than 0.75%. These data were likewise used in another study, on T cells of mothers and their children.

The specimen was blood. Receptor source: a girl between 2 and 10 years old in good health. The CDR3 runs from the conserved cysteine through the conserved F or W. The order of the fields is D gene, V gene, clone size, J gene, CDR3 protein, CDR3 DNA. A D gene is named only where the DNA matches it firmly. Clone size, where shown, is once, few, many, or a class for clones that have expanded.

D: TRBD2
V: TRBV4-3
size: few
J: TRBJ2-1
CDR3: CASSQILAGTTNEQFF
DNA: TGCGCCAGCAGCCAAATTCTAGCGGGGACCACCAATGAGCAGTTCTTC

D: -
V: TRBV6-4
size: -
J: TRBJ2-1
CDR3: CAGSDDPAPYNEQFF
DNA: TGTGCCGGCAGTGACGATCCCGCTCCCTACAATGAGCAGTTCTTC

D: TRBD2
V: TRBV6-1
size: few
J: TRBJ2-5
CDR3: CATRGGLNKGTQYF
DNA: TGTGCCACACGGGGGGGTTTAAACAAGGGGACCCAGTACTTC

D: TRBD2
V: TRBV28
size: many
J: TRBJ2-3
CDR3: CASSLINSGGRDTQYF
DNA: TGTGCCAGCAGTTTAATTAACAGCGGGGGCCGCGATACGCAGTATTTT

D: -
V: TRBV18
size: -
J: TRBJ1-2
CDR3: CASSPEGDFRYTF
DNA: TGTGCCAGCTCACCAGAGGGGGACTTCCGCTACACCTTC

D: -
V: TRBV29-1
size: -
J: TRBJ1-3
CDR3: CSVEGVRNTIYF
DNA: TGCAGCGTTGAAGGGGTTCGAAACACCATATATTTT

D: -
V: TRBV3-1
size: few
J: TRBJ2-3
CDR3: CASSQRGAHTDTQYF
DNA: TGTGCCAGCAGCCAACGGGGGGCTCACACAGATACGCAGTATTTT

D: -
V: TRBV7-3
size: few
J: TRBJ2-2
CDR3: CASSLQGSPVTGELFF
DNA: TGTGCCAGCAGCTTACAGGGTAGTCCGGTGACCGGGGAGCTGTTTTTT

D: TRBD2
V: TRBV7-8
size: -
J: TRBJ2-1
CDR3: CASSLVLAGAVPYNEQFF
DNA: TGTGCCAGCAGCTTAGTCCTAGCGGGGGCTGTGCCCTACAATGAGCAGTTCTTC

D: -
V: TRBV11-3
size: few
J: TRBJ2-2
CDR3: CASSWGMADGELFF
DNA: TGTGCCAGCAGCTGGGGAATGGCGGACGGGGAGCTGTTTTTT

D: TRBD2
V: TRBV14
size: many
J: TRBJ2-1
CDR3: CASSQELAGVNEQFF
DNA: TGTGCCAGCAGCCAAGAGCTAGCGGGAGTCAATGAGCAGTTCTTC

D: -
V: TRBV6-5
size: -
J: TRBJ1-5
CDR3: CASSYGRDSNSNQPQHF
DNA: TGTGCCAGCAGTTACGGCCGAGACAGCAATAGCAATCAGCCCCAGCATTTT

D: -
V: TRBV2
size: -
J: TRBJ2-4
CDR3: CASSVGQPSDIQYF
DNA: TGTGCCAGCAGTGTCGGGCAGCCCTCGGACATTCAGTACTTC

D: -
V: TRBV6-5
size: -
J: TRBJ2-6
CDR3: CASTQQSGANVLTF
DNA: TGTGCCAGCACCCAGCAATCTGGGGCCAACGTCCTGACTTTC

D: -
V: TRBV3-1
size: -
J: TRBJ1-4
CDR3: CASSREGGRGEKLFF
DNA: TGTGCCAGCAGCCGTGAAGGGGGGAGAGGGGAAAAACTGTTTTTT

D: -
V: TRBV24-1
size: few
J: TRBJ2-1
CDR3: CATSASTGITYNEQFF
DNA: TGTGCCACCAGTGCCTCTACAGGGATTACCTACAATGAGCAGTTCTTC

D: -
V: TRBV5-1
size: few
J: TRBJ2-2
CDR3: CASSLAPPNTGELFF
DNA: TGCGCCAGCAGCTTGGCCCCTCCGAACACCGGGGAGCTGTTTTTT

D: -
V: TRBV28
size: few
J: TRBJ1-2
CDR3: CASSLRPLKDGYTF
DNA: TGTGCCAGCAGTTTACGCCCCTTAAAGGATGGCTACACCTTC

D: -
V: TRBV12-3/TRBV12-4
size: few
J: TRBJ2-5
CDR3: CASSLSGTYKETQCF
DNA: TGTGCCAGCAGTTTAAGCGGAACCTACAAAGAGACCCAGTGCTTC

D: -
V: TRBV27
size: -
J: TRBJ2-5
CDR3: CASSLMPLREQYF
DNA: TGTGCCAGCAGTTTGATGCCGCTCAGGGAGCAGTACTTC

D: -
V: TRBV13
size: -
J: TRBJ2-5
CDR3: CASRAAGPAGEQYF
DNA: TGTGCCAGCAGAGCCGCTGGGCCGGCTGGGGAGCAGTACTTC

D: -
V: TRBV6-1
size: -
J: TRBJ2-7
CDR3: CASSDPFTYEQYF
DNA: TGTGCCAGCAGTGATCCCTTCACCTACGAGCAGTACTTC

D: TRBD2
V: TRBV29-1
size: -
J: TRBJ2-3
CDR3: CSVEDSGEGGSSTDTQYF
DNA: TGCAGCGTTGAAGATAGCGGGGAGGGAGGGTCCAGCACAGATACGCAGTATTTT

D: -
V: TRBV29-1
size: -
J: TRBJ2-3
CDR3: CSVDGLEIGTQYF
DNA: TGCAGCGTTGACGGTCTAGAGATTGGTACGCAGTATTTT

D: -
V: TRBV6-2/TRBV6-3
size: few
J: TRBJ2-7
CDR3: CASSYSTKSCEQYF
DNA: TGTGCCAGCAGTTACTCGACTAAGTCCTGCGAGCAGTACTTC

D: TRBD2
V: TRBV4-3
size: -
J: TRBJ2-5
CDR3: CASSQGLGGSGLAGGFF
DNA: TGCGCCAGCAGCCAAGGTTTAGGAGGGAGTGGGCTAGCGGGGGGTTTCTTC

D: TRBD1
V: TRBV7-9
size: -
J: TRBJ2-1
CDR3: CASSLGQGAHNEQFF
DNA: TGTGCCAGCAGCTTAGGGCAGGGGGCGCACAATGAGCAGTTCTTC

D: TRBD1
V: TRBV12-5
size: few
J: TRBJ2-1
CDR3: CASGFFVTGEGYEQFF
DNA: TGTGCTAGTGGGTTCTTTGTCACAGGGGAAGGCTATGAGCAGTTCTTC

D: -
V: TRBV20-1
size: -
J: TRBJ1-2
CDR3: CSARDLGSNYGYTF
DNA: TGCAGTGCTAGAGATCTGGGATCTAACTATGGCTACACCTTC

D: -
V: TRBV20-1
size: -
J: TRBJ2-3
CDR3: CSARDNSGTDTQYF
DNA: TGCAGTGCTAGAGATAATAGCGGCACAGATACGCAGTATTTT

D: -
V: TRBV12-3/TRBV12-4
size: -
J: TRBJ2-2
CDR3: CASSPYRGGATGELFF
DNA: TGTGCCAGCAGCCCGTACAGGGGAGGAGCGACCGGGGAGCTGTTTTTT

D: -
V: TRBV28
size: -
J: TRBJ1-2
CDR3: CASIGARGVANLYGYTF
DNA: TGTGCCAGCATCGGTGCTAGGGGAGTTGCAAACCTCTATGGCTACACCTTC

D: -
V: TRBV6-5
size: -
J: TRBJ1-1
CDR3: CASSYPNRVGDTEAFF
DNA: TGTGCCAGCAGTTACCCCAACAGGGTAGGGGACACTGAAGCTTTCTTT

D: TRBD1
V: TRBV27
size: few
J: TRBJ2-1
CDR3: CASRQGVPNNEQFF
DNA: TGTGCCAGCAGACAGGGGGTACCCAACAATGAGCAGTTCTTC

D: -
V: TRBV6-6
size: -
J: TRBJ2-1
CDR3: CASRASEEGEQFF
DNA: TGTGCCAGCAGAGCCTCGGAGGAGGGTGAGCAGTTCTTC

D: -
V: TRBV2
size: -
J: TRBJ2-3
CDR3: CASSQRTAEVGDTQYF
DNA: TGTGCCAGCAGTCAAAGGACGGCGGAAGTGGGAGATACGCAGTATTTT

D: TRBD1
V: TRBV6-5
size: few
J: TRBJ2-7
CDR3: CASRLGQGERYEQYF
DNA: TGTGCCAGCAGGCTCGGACAGGGGGAGAGGTACGAGCAGTACTTC

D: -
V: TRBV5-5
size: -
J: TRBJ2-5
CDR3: CASSFNRLDRQETQYF
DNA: TGTGCCAGCAGCTTCAACCGACTCGACAGACAAGAGACCCAGTACTTC

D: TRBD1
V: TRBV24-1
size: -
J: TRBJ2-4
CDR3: CATSEPGTGAKNIQYF
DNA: TGTGCCACCAGTGAGCCCGGGACAGGGGCCAAAAACATTCAGTACTTC

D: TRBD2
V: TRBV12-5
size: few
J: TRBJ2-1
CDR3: CASGFRTSGSFDNEQFF
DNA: TGTGCTAGTGGTTTTCGGACTAGCGGGAGTTTCGACAATGAGCAGTTCTTC

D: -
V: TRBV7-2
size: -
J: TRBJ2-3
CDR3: CASSLGTILSDTQYF
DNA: TGTGCCAGCAGCTTAGGGACTATTTTGTCAGATACGCAGTATTTT

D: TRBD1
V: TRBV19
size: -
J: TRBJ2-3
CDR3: CASSPSQGGQGDTQYF
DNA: TGTGCCAGTAGCCCGTCCCAGGGGGGACAGGGGGATACGCAGTATTTT

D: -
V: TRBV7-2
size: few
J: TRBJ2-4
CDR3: CASGKTGAVHIQYF
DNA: TGTGCCAGCGGCAAGACAGGTGCGGTACACATTCAGTACTTC

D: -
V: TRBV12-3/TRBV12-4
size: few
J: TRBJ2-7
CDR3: CASSFRSLPYEQYF
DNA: TGTGCCAGCAGTTTTAGGTCCCTCCCCTACGAGCAGTACTTC

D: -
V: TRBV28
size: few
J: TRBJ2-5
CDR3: CASSLIFRETQYF
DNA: TGTGCCAGCAGTTTAATTTTCCGCGAGACCCAGTACTTC

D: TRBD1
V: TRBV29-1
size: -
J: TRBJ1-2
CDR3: CSVYPGQGLLGYTF
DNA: TGCAGCGTTTATCCGGGACAGGGACTACTTGGCTACACCTTC

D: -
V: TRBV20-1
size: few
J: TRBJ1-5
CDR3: CSARVPGLDQLQHF
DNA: TGCAGTGCTAGGGTTCCAGGGTTGGATCAGCTCCAGCATTTT

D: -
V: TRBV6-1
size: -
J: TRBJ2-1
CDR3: CASSEELAQYNEQFF
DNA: TGTGCCAGCAGTGAGGAACTAGCCCAATACAATGAGCAGTTCTTC

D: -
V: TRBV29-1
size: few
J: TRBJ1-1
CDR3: CSVEKGTNTEAFF
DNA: TGCAGCGTTGAGAAAGGGACGAACACTGAAGCTTTCTTT

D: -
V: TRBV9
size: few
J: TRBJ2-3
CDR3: CASSVGRDSSTDTQYF
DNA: TGTGCCAGCAGCGTAGGAAGGGATTCTAGCACAGATACGCAGTATTTT

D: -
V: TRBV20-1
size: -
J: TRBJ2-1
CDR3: CSASRLGLATSWEQFF
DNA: TGCAGTGCTAGTCGTCTCGGGCTAGCGACAAGCTGGGAGCAGTTCTTC

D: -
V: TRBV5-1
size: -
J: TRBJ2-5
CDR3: CASSRDSAETQYF
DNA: TGCGCCAGCAGCCGAGACAGTGCAGAGACCCAGTACTTC

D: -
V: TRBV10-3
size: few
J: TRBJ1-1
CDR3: CAIKEGSTEAFF
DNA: TGTGCCATCAAGGAGGGGAGCACTGAAGCTTTCTTT

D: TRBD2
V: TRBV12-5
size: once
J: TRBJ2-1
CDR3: CATTLSLAGVRNEQFF
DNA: TGTGCTACTACTCTCTCTTTAGCGGGAGTCAGGAATGAGCAGTTCTTC

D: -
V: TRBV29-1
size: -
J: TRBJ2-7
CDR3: CSVEDQEGGYEQYF
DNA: TGCAGCGTTGAAGATCAGGAGGGGGGCTACGAGCAGTACTTC

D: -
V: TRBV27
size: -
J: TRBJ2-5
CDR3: CASSRNLIKETQYF
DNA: TGTGCCAGCAGCCGGAACCTCATTAAGGAGACCCAGTACTTC

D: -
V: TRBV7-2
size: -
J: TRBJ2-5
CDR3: CASSLFRWGQTQYF
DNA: TGTGCCAGCAGCTTATTTCGTTGGGGACAGACCCAGTACTTC

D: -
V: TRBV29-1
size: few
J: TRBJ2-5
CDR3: CSLLSSDGQETQYF
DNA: TGCAGCCTTCTCTCCTCGGACGGACAAGAGACCCAGTACTTC

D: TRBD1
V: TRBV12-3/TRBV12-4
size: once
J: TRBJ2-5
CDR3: CASSFPEETGLGTQYF
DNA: TGTGCCAGCAGTTTTCCCGAGGAGACAGGGTTGGGGACCCAGTACTTC

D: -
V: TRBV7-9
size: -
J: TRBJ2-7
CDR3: CASSNRVGTYEQYF
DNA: TGTGCCAGCAGCAACAGGGTGGGGACCTACGAGCAGTACTTC